Described below is a single T cell receptor beta chain sequence and its context. Its antigen is still unknown. Base qualities are not at hand, and no much larger clone is one base apart. TCRbeta CDR3 regions were amplified from genomic DNA by means of the immunoSEQ Assay, a bias-controlled multiplex PCR. In the paper's pipeline: The number of nucleated cells in each sample was estimated by amplification of reference gene primers within the assay. Sequence reads were collapsed and filtered to measure the absolute abundance of every unique TCRbeta CDR3 rearrangement. Productive Simpson clonality was computed per sample as the square root of Simpson's diversity index over productive rearrangements. Held by TCRdb, this immuneACCESS table contains in-frame sequences only and omits some clones. Under half of the omission traces to an unresolved V gene where checked; the cause of the rest is unknown. V and J calls and clone size are those listed in that table; D and trimming were worked out from the DNA. The sample contains roughly 120,000 clones, roughly four fifths of them found a single time. Of the sample, 7% to 9.5% falls within the top ten clones.

This sample was taken from a study of blood T cell repertoires in COVID-19 (dated by TCRdb to 2019 to 2021). With respect to the entire study: Samples from collaborators originated in the United States, Italy and Spain and spanned both the acute and convalescent phases of COVID-19. The material from the prospective study consisted of cDNA or gDNA derived from T cells, B-cell-depleted T cells, or PBMCs. Subjects who had been exposed to COVID-19, were actively infected with it, or had recovered from it provided the deeply sampled blood TCRbeta repertoires that made up the dataset. The repertoires were made available in a free public database intended to serve as a resource for research on the immune response to SARS-CoV-2. The samples were drawn from two sources: the first 160 participants of the ongoing ImmuneRACE study, and 1,254 subjects contributed by 6 global collaborators. A de-identified subject ID, COVID-19 status, age in years and sex were almost always included in the sample metadata. Where HLA class I and class II types were available, the types were taken from metadata supplied by the sample provider, not from assay-based typing.

Summary of the overall study and its limitations: The quantity of clinical and demographic metadata differed by source and by participant and was supplied without curation.

Each collaborating institution followed its own protocols to collect whole blood in K2EDTA tubes. Collaborator samples were shipped for TCRbeta analysis as frozen whole blood, isolated PBMCs, or DNA extracted from either sample type. Looking up the germline V gene (reference sequence) yields CDR1 SGHNT and CDR2 YYREEE. V has 5 bases trimmed and J has 5 bases trimmed; junction bases matching no gene number 9. The CDR3, from cysteine to phenylalanine, totals 14 residues. The only DNA kept is the CDR3, 42 bases in frame from the first base. The chain couples TRBV5-4 to TRBJ1-2; 7 bases in the middle match TRBD1. The sequencing sample was made of peripheral blood. The sequence came from a man aged 65-85 years with active or convalescent COVID-19. The sequenced DNA is TGTGCCAGCAGTAACACGGGACAGACTTATGGCTACACCTTC. Its protein product is CASSNTGQTYGYTF.